This T cell receptor (beta chain) was sequenced in a study of identical twins. Overall study findings and caveats: It was cross-sectional statistical analysis, not following the same donors, that the conclusions relied on. The abundant beta clonotypes from cord blood had fewer insertions, and memory repertoires had none of this. Sequences that were out-of-frame, alpha and twin-shared displayed an excess of low generation probability. Compared with models, monozygotic twins showed more out-of-frame TCR alpha sharing.

Trimming at V came to 1 base and at J to 3 bases, leaving 3 bases not matched to a gene. This CDR3 has 16 residues. Germline CDR1 is LGHDT and CDR2 is YNNKEL (reference sequence). From the 5' RACE reads, TCRdb called clonotypes with MiXCR, one entry per CDR3 protein. The sample lists 700,000 to 950,000 distinct CDR3 sequences; over 9% were seen once. Remarks on this clonotype: As yet, its antigen is unknown.

This sample was shared with a second study, whose subject was yellow fever vaccine responses in identical twins.

The sample was PBMCs. The clonotype originates from a woman under 30 in good health. The chain has TRBV3-1 and TRBJ1-5, with 10 positions matching TRBD1. The CDR3, as DNA: TGTGCCAGCAGCCAAGGGACAGGGGGTTTCAATCAGCCCCAGCATTTT. It encodes CASSQGTGGFNQPQHF. Variable domain in full (rest from reference TRBV3-1 and TRBJ1-5): DTAVSQTPKYLVTQMGNDKSIKCEQNLGHDTMYWYKQDSKKFLKIMFSYNNKELIINETVPNRFSPKSPDKAHLNLHINSLELGDSAVYFCASSQGTGGFNQPQHFGDGTRLSIL.